This TCR beta chain emerged from a study of cytomegalovirus exposure and HLA in healthy donors. Concerning this clone itself: Its antigen is not identified.

The study ran its PCR with 60 Vbeta and 13 Jbeta primers. Methods used by the authors: Counted up in a later analysis, unique TCR beta chains came to approximately 77 million, with around 10 million shared. Method: immunoSEQ multiplex PCR; TCRdb's copy keeps in-frame clones and lacks some. V, J and clone size were drawn from that table, and D and trimming were deduced from the DNA. The sample lists 100,000 to 120,000 clones, under 70% occurring once. The V end lost 3 bases, the J end lost 5 bases, and 20 bases lay between the germline ends. This CDR3 comprises 17 residues. The germline gives CDR1 MNHNS, CDR2 SASEGT. Study-wide points: It was in a later analysis that TCR association rates were seen to vary by HLA locus, highest for DRB1 and lowest for HLA-C.

This sequence joins TRBV6-1 and TRBJ1-5, with D tentatively TRBD1 (5 bases). This sequence was found in a man in his late teens or twenties in good health and CMV-seropositive. The sequenced sample was PBMCs. This CDR3 is CASSDAVRQGGYQPQHF. The DNA for the CDR3 is TGTGCCAGCAGTGATGCGGTTCGGCAGGGTGGTTATCAGCCCCAGCATTTT.